The 29 T cell receptor beta chains listed next were all sequenced from one sample in a study of T-cell reconstitution after alpha-beta-depleted transplantation in children. Unique molecular identifiers were built into the TCRbeta library. TCRdb redid the calling of the PCR reads with MiXCR, one entry per CDR3 protein. The sample records 490,000 or so distinct CDR3 sequences, approximately 13% being singletons. The source material was PBMCs from the stem cell graft donor, sampled from the stem cell graft. Receptors originate from a human donor who donated a stem cell graft to a child with combined immunodeficiency.

Here the CDR3 reads CASSQVEDSRYF. In DNA form, the CDR3 reads TGTGCCAGCAGCCAAGTTGAGGACAGCAGGTATTTT. The chain has TRBV16 and TRBJ2-3; D may be TRBD1 (6 bases). Germline loops: CDR1 KGHSY, CDR2 FQNENV. The CDR3 has 12 amino acids. The V and J ends lost 2 bases and 14 bases respectively, with 14 bases between them.

The genes are TRBV6-1 and TRBJ2-7, with 8 bases aligning to TRBD1. V lost 5 bases to trimming and J lost 5 bases; unmatched junction nucleotides: 17. The CDR3 covers 17 residues. CDR1 is MNHNS, CDR2 SASEGT, per germline. CDR3 DNA sequence: TGTGCCAGCAGTCCCAAGGTCTCAACAGGGGGAAGGAACGAGCAGTACTTC. This codes for CASSPKVSTGGRNEQYF.

The chain uses TRBV7-9 and TRBJ1-1; 10 bases map to TRBD1. The CDR3 runs 15 residues. Germline V gene sequence: CDR1 SEHNR, CDR2 FQNEAQ (reference sequence). The J segment lost 5 bases and the V segment lost 5 bases, leaving 8 bases of the junction unmatched. CDR3 bases: TGTGCCAGCAGCGGGACAGGGGCGATCGGGACTGAAGCTTTCTTT. Translation gives CASSGTGAIGTEAFF.

The chain is built from TRBV7-9 and TRBJ2-7, with D tentatively TRBD1 or TRBD2 (5 bases each). The germline V gene has CDR1 SEHNR and CDR2 FQNEAQ (reference sequence). This CDR3 is built from 14 residues. V shed 1 base and J shed 2 bases, with 9 bases lying between them. CDR3 sequence: CASSLVPGPYEQYF. CDR3 nucleotide sequence: TGTGCCAGCAGCTTAGTTCCGGGGCCCTACGAGCAGTACTTC.

This clonotype has ten or more counts. The chain employs TRBV20-1 and TRBJ2-3; 14 nucleotides agree with TRBD2. The junction had 8 bases not matched to a gene; V was cut back by 6 bases and J by 3 bases. CDR3 size: 16 residues. Germline loops: CDR1 DFQATT, CDR2 SNEGSKA (reference sequence). This CDR3 is CSAPRTSGGLTDTQYF. The CDR3 coding sequence is TGCAGTGCCCCCCGGACTAGCGGGGGGTTGACAGATACGCAGTATTTT.

This clonotype was seen a handful of times. The chain is built from TRBV7-8 and TRBJ2-7, with D possibly being TRBD1 (5 bases). Trimming cost V 3 bases and J 2 bases, with 14 bases left between them. This CDR3 is built from 15 residues. Per germline, CDR1 SGHVS and CDR2 FQNEAQ. DNA for the CDR3: TGTGCCAGCAGCTTCGTAACAGGTGTGCCCTACGAGCAGTACTTC. Its translation: CASSFVTGVPYEQYF.

The gene calls are TRBV20-1 and TRBJ1-2; 7 nucleotides align to TRBD1. This CDR3 region has 12 residues. CDR1 is DFQATT and CDR2 is SNEGSKA in the germline V gene (reference sequence). Losses at the gene ends were 5 bases for V and 4 bases for J; bases not matched to a gene: 4. The CDR3 loop reads CSASRQGYGYTF. The CDR3 DNA is TGCAGTGCTTCCCGACAGGGCTATGGCTACACCTTC.

The genes are TRBV30 and TRBJ1-2; no clear D gene. V lost 0 bases, J lost 4 bases, and 3 bases lay in between. The CDR3 has 11 amino acids. Germline V gene data show CDR1 as GTSNPN and CDR2 as SVGIG (reference sequence). As DNA, the CDR3 is TGTGCCTGGAGTGTTTCCTATGGCTACACCTTC. This encodes CAWSVSYGYTF.

The chain uses TRBV5-1 and TRBJ2-7, with a possible D match to TRBD2 (6 bases). V dropped 2 bases and J dropped 3 bases, with 21 bases sitting between them. This CDR3 has 17 amino acids. Germline CDR1 reads SGHRS; CDR2 reads YFSETQ. CDR3 region: CASSFESPGLSRYEQYF. The CDR3 bases are TGCGCCAGCAGCTTCGAATCTCCGGGACTGAGTCGCTACGAGCAGTACTTC.

There are a few counts of this clonotype. The V gene is TRBV7-9, the J gene TRBJ2-7; D might be TRBD2 (5 bases). V lost 4 bases and J lost 4, with 14 bases in between. The CDR3 extends over 14 amino acids. Per the germline V gene, CDR1 is SEHNR and CDR2 is FQNEAQ (reference sequence). CDR3: CASSSHSGLYEQYF. The CDR3 nucleotides read TGTGCCAGCAGCTCCCACAGCGGCCTATACGAGCAGTACTTC.

This clonotype was detected a few times. The chain is built from TRBV12-3 or TRBV12-4 and TRBJ1-1; possibly TRBD1 for D (6 bases). CDR3 length: 13 amino acids. The V gene lost 5 bases and the J gene lost 11 bases, with 18 bases spanning the gap. This CDR3 reads CASSPPQGSRAFF. The CDR3 nucleotides read TGTGCCAGCAGTCCCCCACAGGGCAGTAGGGCTTTCTTT.

This clonotype was counted only a few times. This chain joins TRBV14 and TRBJ2-3; D might be TRBD2 (6 bases). The CDR3 is 14 amino acids. The V gene lost 4 bases and the J gene lost 5 bases, with 13 bases spanning the gap. Germline V gene sequence: CDR1 SGHDN, CDR2 FVKESK. The CDR3 coding sequence is TGTGCCAGCAGCCCCGGAGGAGGGGTAGATACGCAGTATTTT. Translating gives CASSPGGGVDTQYF.

This chain uses TRBV29-1 with TRBJ2-5, with 7 bases fitting TRBD1. This CDR3 comprises 15 residues. The V gene end was trimmed by 0 bases and the J gene end by 1 base; junction bases not matched to a gene: 5. Germline V gene data show CDR1 as SQVTM and CDR2 as ANQGSEA. CDR3 DNA: TGCAGCGTTGAAGATCAGAGGGGGCCCCAAGAGACCCAGTACTTC. It yields the protein CSVEDQRGPQETQYF. Full variable domain (outside the CDR3, taken from reference TRBV29-1 and TRBJ2-5): SAVISQKPSRDICQRGTSLTIQCQVDSQVTMMFWYRQQPGQSLTLIATANQGSEATYESGFVIDKFPISRPNLTFSTLTVSNMSPEDSSIYLCSVEDQRGPQETQYFGPGTRLLVL.

The chain links TRBV29-1 to TRBJ2-1, with 11 nucleotides matching TRBD2. The CDR3 has 17 amino acids. Germline CDR1 reads SQVTM; CDR2 reads ANQGSEA. Trimming at V came to 4 bases and at J to 6 bases, leaving 14 bases not matched to a gene. The DNA of the CDR3 is TGCAGCGTTGTCCAGGGAATAGCGGGAGGGCCGGGCAATGAGCAGTTCTTC. It specifies CSVVQGIAGGPGNEQFF.

This clonotype appeared a few times. A much larger clone lies one base from this, so it may be a read error. The DNA of the CDR3 is TGCAGCGTTGAAAGGATGGATGAGCAGTTCTTC. Amino acid sequence: CSVERMDEQFF. The J gene is TRBJ2-1, the V gene TRBV29-1; no definite D call. With 2 bases removed from V and 8 bases from J, the gap between germline ends came to 7 bases. This CDR3 comprises 11 residues. CDR1 SQVTM and CDR2 ANQGSEA come from the germline V gene.

This clonotype has just a few counts. The CDR3 here is CATSRDRSGPHTQYF. The CDR3 DNA follows: TGTGCCACCAGCAGAGATCGTTCAGGACCCCATACGCAGTATTTT. V and J are TRBV15 and TRBJ2-3; D gene uncertain. The CDR3 length is 15 residues. Germline V gives CDR1 LNHNV, CDR2 YYDKDF (reference sequence). Trimming pared 0 bases from V and 7 bases from J, leaving 14 bases between.

This clonotype has only a few counts. This chain connects TRBV5-1 to TRBJ2-4; D not resolved. V was clipped by 0 bases and J by 0 bases, with 7 bases between them. This CDR3 is 15 amino acids long. Germline V lookup: CDR1 SGHRS, CDR2 YFSETQ. In DNA form, the CDR3 reads TGCGCCAGCAGCTTGGGTGGCTCAGCCAAAAACATTCAGTACTTC. Translated, it gives CASSLGGSAKNIQYF.

There are many counts of this clonotype. V gene TRBV28 combines with J gene TRBJ2-7; D gene ambiguous. Germline loops: CDR1 MDHEN, CDR2 SYDVKM. CDR3 size: 16 residues. Between the trimmed V and J ends, which lost 6 bases and 1 base, there was a span of 19 bases. The CDR3 spells CASRTPSGQASYEQYF. The CDR3 nucleotides are TGTGCCAGCAGAACACCGTCCGGCCAGGCATCCTACGAGCAGTACTTC.

This clonotype was seen ten or more times. The chain links TRBV12-3 or TRBV12-4 to TRBJ2-7; 14 positions match TRBD2. Trimming removed 3 bases from V and 12 bases from J; junction bases left unmatched: 1. The CDR3 length is 12 residues. The CDR3 loop is CASSLGLAGVYF. The CDR3 nucleotides read TGTGCCAGCAGTTTGGGACTAGCGGGGGTGTACTTC.

J is TRBJ2-3 and V is TRBV11-2; TRBD2 is a possible D gene (6 bases). Trimming removed 1 base from V and 3 bases from J, with 14 bases in between. CDR3 length: 16 residues. CDR1 is SGHAT, CDR2 FQNNGV, per germline. The CDR3 sequence: CASSLGAGRKTDTQYF. DNA for the CDR3: TGTGCCAGCAGCTTAGGCGCGGGGAGGAAGACAGATACGCAGTATTTT.

This clonotype was counted ten times or more. The chain combines TRBV7-2 with TRBJ2-3; D remains ambiguous. V shed 6 bases and J shed 8 bases, with 12 bases lying between them. CDR1 and CDR2 from the germline V gene are SGHTA and FQGNSA. The CDR3 length is 12 residues. CDR3 coding DNA: TGTGCCAGCAGTTTTACTCCGGGTACGCAGTATTTT. It encodes CASSFTPGTQYF.

This clonotype was seen many times. The gene calls are TRBV29-1 and TRBJ1-2; D possibly corresponds to TRBD1 (6 bases). Germline CDR1 reads SQVTM; CDR2 reads ANQGSEA. V lost 7 bases and J lost 8, with 14 bases in between. The length of the CDR3 is 11 residues. The CDR3 region is CSDYRVGGYTF. The CDR3 DNA reads TGCAGCGATTACAGGGTTGGGGGCTACACCTTC.

The genes are TRBV27 and TRBJ1-1, with 9 nucleotides matching TRBD1. V lost 6 bases to trimming and J lost 11 bases; unmatched junction nucleotides: 16. Germline V lookup: CDR1 MNHEY, CDR2 SMNVEV (reference sequence). The CDR3 totals 15 residues. The CDR3 region is CASREWTGAVGRAFF. In DNA form, the CDR3 reads TGTGCCAGCAGAGAATGGACAGGGGCGGTTGGTCGGGCTTTCTTT.

This clonotype was counted between two and nine times. The V and J genes are TRBV5-1 and TRBJ2-5; D possibly corresponds to TRBD2 (6 bases). Germline CDR1 reads SGHRS; CDR2 reads YFSETQ. The V end was cut by 0 bases, the J end by 4 bases, with 13 bases between. This CDR3 spans 15 amino acids. CDR3 amino acids: CASSLEGGEGETQYF. The CDR3 DNA reads TGCGCCAGCAGCTTGGAAGGAGGGGAAGGAGAGACCCAGTACTTC.

This clonotype was counted ten times or more. The chain has TRBV20-1 and TRBJ2-1, with D unresolved. CDR1 is DFQATT and CDR2 is SNEGSKA in the germline V gene (reference sequence). V lost 5 bases and J lost 2, with 1 base in between. There are 10 residues in the CDR3. The CDR3 DNA follows: TGCAGTGCTCCCTACAATGAGCAGTTCTTC. It encodes CSAPYNEQFF.

Worth noting for this clonotype: One end of the junction fails to match germline, which may point to a read error. The chain combines TRBV5-1 with TRBJ1-1, with D perhaps TRBD1 (6 bases). This CDR3 is built from 19 residues. Germline V gene lookup returns CDR1 SGHRS and CDR2 YFSETQ. DNA of the CDR3: TGCGCCAGCAGATTGGGGGCGGCGGCAGGGGCTTCCATGAACACTGAAGCTTTCTTT. It encodes CASRLGAAAGASMNTEAFF.

This clonotype was recorded a few times. The chain employs TRBV29-1 and TRBJ2-5, with D maybe TRBD1 (5 bases). CDR1 is SQVTM and CDR2 is ANQGSEA in the germline V gene. This CDR3 spans 14 amino acids. V was clipped by 4 bases and J by 0 bases, with 12 bases between them. DNA of the CDR3: TGCAGCGTTGGGGGCACCCTGTACCAAGAGACCCAGTACTTC. This codes for CSVGGTLYQETQYF.

In its sample, this clonotype was seen a few times. At one end the junction does not follow the germline gene, possibly because of a read error. This rearrangement joins TRBV4-3 to TRBJ1-2; D unresolved. The V gene's germline CDR1 is LGHNA and CDR2 YSLEER. CDR3 length: 12 amino acids. Here the CDR3 DNA reads TGCGCCAGCAGCCAAGATAGCGGCGCACGAGCATTC. Translation gives CASSQDSGARAF.

The chain links TRBV28 to TRBJ2-7, with D perhaps assigned TRBD1 or TRBD2 (5 bases each). Trimming shortened V by 8 bases and J by 2 bases, and 10 bases separated the two germline ends. Germline V gives CDR1 MDHEN, CDR2 SYDVKM. The CDR3 loop spans 12 amino acids. The CDR3 is CASGDGTYEQYF. For the CDR3, the DNA is TGTGCCAGCGGGGACGGGACCTACGAGCAGTACTTC.